These T cell receptor beta chains were read from a single sample in a study of blood T cell repertoires in COVID-19. Sequencing was performed with immunoSEQ multiplex PCR; in TCRdb, only in-frame clones are kept and a portion is missing. The table has a few hundred thousand clones, about 85% seen once. The sequenced sample was peripheral blood. These receptors were obtained from a human donor with COVID-19, enrolled during active disease. The donor label of this sample is uncertain. Both conserved end residues are part of each CDR3.

J gene	V gene	CDR3 protein
TRBJ1-3	TRBV18	CASSRPAGGDGNTIYF
TRBJ2-7	TRBV29-1	CSVGEGQGAGEQYF
TRBJ2-7	TRBV28	CASRKTAVYEQYF
TRBJ2-1	TRBV6-4	CASSDSGGSSYNEQFF
TRBJ1-5	TRBV6-6	CASSHPGLDQPQHF
TRBJ1-2	TRBV30	CAWSGGVYGYTF
TRBJ2-2	TRBV6-5	CASGPPRAAGELFF
TRBJ2-7	TRBV6-5	CASRNPGTGGSEQYF
TRBJ1-4	TRBV15	CATSREGASNEKLFF
TRBJ1-1	TRBV9	CASSVVVAPMNTEAFF
TRBJ1-1	TRBV19	CASSDRASNTEAFF
TRBJ2-1	TRBV7-8	CASSFSSGANEQFF
TRBJ2-7	TRBV11-2	CASSFNRQGGREQYF
TRBJ2-1	TRBV6-5	CASSYLAGEGEQFF
TRBJ1-1	TRBV6-4	CASSLEGNTEAFF
TRBJ2-7	TRBV11-2	CASSLEGTATYEQYF
TRBJ2-7	TRBV6-5	CATPPGGTEREQYF
TRBJ2-1	TRBV7-3	CASSSGGSSYNEQFF
TRBJ2-6	TRBV5-1	CASSRVSGANVLTF
TRBJ2-3	TRBV19	CASSIRTGGGTDTQYF
TRBJ2-1	TRBV7-2	CASSLTSGDYNEQFF
TRBJ2-7	TRBV7-2	CASSLEGQTYEQYF
TRBJ2-5	TRBV7-2	CASSPSPGGETQYF
TRBJ2-1	TRBV12-3/TRBV12-4	CASSSDRYNEQFF
TRBJ2-7	TRBV7-8	CASSFGTAQSYEQYF
TRBJ2-7	TRBV5-1	CASSALSGRRHEQYF
TRBJ2-1	TRBV11-2	CASSFRTINNEQFF
TRBJ2-2	TRBV7-9	CASRAPAQGETGELFF
TRBJ1-4	TRBV7-2	CASSLSRFATNEKLFF
TRBJ1-6	TRBV7-8	CASSPGRMGSPLHF
TRBJ2-1	TRBV7-9	CASSPGQNPYNEQFF
TRBJ2-3	TRBV7-2	CASSKFAPGLDTQYF
TRBJ1-3	TRBV11-2	CASSLGDRVSPGNTIYF
TRBJ2-2	TRBV27	CASSEWTSGSFGELFF
TRBJ2-2	TRBV29-1	CSVERAGELFF
TRBJ1-1	TRBV28	CASSDTENTEAFF
TRBJ2-7	TRBV28	CASSLRLAGDNEQYF
TRBJ2-1	TRBV7-3	CASSYAGPNNEQFF
TRBJ2-2	TRBV11-3	CASSNRQYTGTGELFF
TRBJ2-2	TRBV11-3	CASSPRTTGELFF
TRBJ1-4	TRBV5-1	CASSLEGTGGEKLFF
TRBJ2-2	TRBV19	CASRGTSGRFGELFF
TRBJ2-1	TRBV7-3	CASSLLAGGLGEQFF
TRBJ1-4	TRBV3-1/TRBV3-2	CASSQDSGGWAEKLFF
TRBJ1-2	TRBV6-1	CASSELRLHGYTF
TRBJ1-5	TRBV19	CASTSTVNSNQPQHF
TRBJ1-5	TRBV6-5	CASSVRGGGNQPQHF
TRBJ2-7	TRBV7-9	CASSLSAGTYEQYF
TRBJ2-6	TRBV14	CASSTGLGANVLTF
TRBJ1-2	TRBV7-2	CASSPLLRGIYGYTF
TRBJ1-4	TRBV5-1	CASSLGPTNEKLFF
TRBJ1-5	TRBV19	CASSGQGGVQPQHF
TRBJ1-6	TRBV28	CASRLSTGGDSPLHF
TRBJ1-1	TRBV14	CASSVTGGTEAFF
TRBJ1-1	TRBV29-1	CSVEGLNTEAFF
TRBJ1-6	TRBV27	CASGASSYNSPLHF